Listed here is a single TCR beta chain. Its antigen is not identified. The repertoire was sequenced with immunoSEQ multiplex PCR; TCRdb's copy has only in-frame clones and lacks some. The profile shows 60,000 to 85,000 clones, 75% to 90% of them singletons. The sample originates from a study of OX40 agonist ivuxolimab in advanced cancers. Overall study: The drug used for patients, ivuxolimab, was an agonistic anti-OX40 (CD134) antibody. Partial responses were achieved by three patients: one hepatocellular carcinoma, two cutaneous melanoma.

Whole-study findings and limits: Low normalized T-cell clonal expansion also characterized some of the nonresponders. Clones of CD4+ and CD8+ blood T cells grew by week 6 at doses of 0.1 to 3.0 mg/kg.

This CDR3 spans 15 amino acids. The ends lost 6 bases at V and 2 bases at J; junction bases unmatched: 4. Germline V gene sequence: CDR1 MNHEY, CDR2 SVGAGI. This specimen was CD4+ or CD8+ T cells sorted from blood, taken in a trial of the OX40 agonist ivuxolimab. J is TRBJ2-6 and V is TRBV6-5; 7 nucleotides agree with TRBD1. The TCR originated in an adult with an advanced solid tumor such as melanoma, head and neck, liver or kidney cancer. Here the CDR3 DNA reads TGTGCCAGCAGGAGGCAGGGGGCTGGGGCCAACGTCCTGACTTTC. It codes for CASRRQGAGANVLTF.